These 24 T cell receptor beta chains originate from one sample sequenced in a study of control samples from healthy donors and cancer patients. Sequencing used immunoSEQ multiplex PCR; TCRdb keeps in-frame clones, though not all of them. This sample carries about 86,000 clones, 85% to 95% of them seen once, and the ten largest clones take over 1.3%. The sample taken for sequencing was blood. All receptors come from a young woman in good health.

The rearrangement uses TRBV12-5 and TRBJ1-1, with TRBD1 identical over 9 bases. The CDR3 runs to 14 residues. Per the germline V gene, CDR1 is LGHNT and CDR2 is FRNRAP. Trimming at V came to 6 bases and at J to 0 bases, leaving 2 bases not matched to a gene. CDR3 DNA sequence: TGTGCTAGTGGGGGGACAGGGATGAACACTGAAGCTTTCTTT. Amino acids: CASGGTGMNTEAFF.

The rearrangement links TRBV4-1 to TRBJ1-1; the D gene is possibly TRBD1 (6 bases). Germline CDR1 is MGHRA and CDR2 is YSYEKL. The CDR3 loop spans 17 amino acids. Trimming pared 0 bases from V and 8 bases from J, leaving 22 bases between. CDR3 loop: CASSQDLRQGPTVEAFF. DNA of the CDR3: TGCGCCAGCAGCCAAGATCTTAGGCAGGGGCCGACCGTAGAAGCTTTCTTT.

The CDR3 reads CAISTGQGLSGPYF. The DNA of the CDR3 is TGTGCCATCAGTACGGGACAGGGTTTGTCTGGACCGTATTTT. The chain joins TRBV10-3 to TRBJ2-3, with TRBD1 identical over 9 bases. Trimming at V came to 5 bases and at J to 14 bases, leaving 14 bases not matched to a gene. Germline CDR1 ENHRY, CDR2 SYGVKD. The CDR3 consists of 14 residues.

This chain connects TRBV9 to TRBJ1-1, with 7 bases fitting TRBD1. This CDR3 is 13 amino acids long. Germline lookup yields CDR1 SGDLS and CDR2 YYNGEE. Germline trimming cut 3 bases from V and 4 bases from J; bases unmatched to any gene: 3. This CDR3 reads CASSGRQGTEAFF. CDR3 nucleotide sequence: TGTGCCAGCAGCGGGAGACAGGGCACTGAAGCTTTCTTT.

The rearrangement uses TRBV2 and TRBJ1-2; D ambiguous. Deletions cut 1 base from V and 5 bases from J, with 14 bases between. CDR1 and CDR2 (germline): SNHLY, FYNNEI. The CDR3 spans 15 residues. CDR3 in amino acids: CASSEGWGVGYGYTF. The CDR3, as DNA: TGTGCCAGCAGTGAAGGGTGGGGAGTCGGGTATGGCTACACCTTC.

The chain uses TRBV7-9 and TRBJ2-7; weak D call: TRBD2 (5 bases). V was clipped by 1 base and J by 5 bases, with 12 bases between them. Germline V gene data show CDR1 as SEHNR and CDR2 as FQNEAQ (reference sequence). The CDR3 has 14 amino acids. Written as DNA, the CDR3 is TGTGCCAGCAGCTTAGGTTCGGGGTACAACGAGCAGTACTTC. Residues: CASSLGSGYNEQYF.

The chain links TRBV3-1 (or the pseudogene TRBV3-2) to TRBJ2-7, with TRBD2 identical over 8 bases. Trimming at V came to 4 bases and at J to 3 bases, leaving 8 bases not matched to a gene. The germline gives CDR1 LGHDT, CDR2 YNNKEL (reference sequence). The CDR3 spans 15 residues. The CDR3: CASSPTGGELYEQYF. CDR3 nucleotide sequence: TGTGCCAGCAGCCCGACGGGAGGGGAGCTCTACGAGCAGTACTTC.

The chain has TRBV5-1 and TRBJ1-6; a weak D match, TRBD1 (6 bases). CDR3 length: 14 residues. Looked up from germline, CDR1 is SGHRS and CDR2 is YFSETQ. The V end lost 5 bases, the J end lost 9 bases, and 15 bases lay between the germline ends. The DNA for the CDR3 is TGCGCCAGCAGTTCTACAGGGATTTCTTCACCCCTCCACTTT. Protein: CASSSTGISSPLHF. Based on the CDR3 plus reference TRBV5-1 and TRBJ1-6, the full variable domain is KAGVTQTPRYLIKTRGQQVTLSCSPISGHRSVSWYQQTPGQGLQFLFEYFSETQRNKGNFPGRFSGRQFSNSRSEMNVSTLELGDSALYLCASSSTGISSPLHFGNGTRLTVT.

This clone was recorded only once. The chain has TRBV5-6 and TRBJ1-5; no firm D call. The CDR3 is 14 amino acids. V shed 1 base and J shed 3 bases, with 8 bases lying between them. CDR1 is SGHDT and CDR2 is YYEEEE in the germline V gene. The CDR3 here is CASSLFTVNQPQHF. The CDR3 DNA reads TGTGCCAGCAGCTTGTTTACGGTCAATCAGCCCCAGCATTTT.

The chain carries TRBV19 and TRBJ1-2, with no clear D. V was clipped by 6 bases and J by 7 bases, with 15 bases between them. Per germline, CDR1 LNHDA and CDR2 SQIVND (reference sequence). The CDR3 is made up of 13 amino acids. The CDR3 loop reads CASRDPTKVGYTF. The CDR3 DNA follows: TGTGCCAGTAGGGACCCAACCAAGGTTGGCTACACCTTC.

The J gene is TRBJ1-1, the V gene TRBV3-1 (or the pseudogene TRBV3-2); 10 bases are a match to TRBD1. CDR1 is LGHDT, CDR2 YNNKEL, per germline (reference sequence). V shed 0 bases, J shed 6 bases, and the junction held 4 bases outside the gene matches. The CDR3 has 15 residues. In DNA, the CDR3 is TGTGCCAGCAGCCAAGAGGGGACAGGGGAATCTGAAGCTTTCTTT. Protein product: CASSQEGTGESEAFF.

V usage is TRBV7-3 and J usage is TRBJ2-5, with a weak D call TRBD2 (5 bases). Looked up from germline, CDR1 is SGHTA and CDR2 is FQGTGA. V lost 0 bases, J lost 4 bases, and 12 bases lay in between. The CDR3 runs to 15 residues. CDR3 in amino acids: CASSLTSGYGETQYF. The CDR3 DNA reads TGTGCCAGCAGCTTAACGTCGGGGTATGGAGAGACCCAGTACTTC. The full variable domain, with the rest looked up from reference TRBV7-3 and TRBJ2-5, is GAGVSQTPSNKVTEKGKYVELRCDPISGHTALYWYRQSLGQGPEFLIYFQGTGAADDSGLPNDRFFAVRPEGSVSTLKIQRTERGDSAVYLCASSLTSGYGETQYFGPGTRLLVL.

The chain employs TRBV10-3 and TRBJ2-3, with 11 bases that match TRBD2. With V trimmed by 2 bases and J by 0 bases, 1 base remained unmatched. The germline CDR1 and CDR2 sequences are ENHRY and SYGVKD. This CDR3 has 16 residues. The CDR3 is CAISEGTSGSTDTQYF. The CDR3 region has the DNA TGTGCCATCAGTGAGGGGACTAGCGGAAGCACAGATACGCAGTATTTT.

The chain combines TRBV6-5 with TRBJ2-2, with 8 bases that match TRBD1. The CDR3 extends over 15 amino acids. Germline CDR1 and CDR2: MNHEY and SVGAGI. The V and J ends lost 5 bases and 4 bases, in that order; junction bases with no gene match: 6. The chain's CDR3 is CASSPGQGGTGELFF. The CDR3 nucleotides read TGTGCCAGCAGTCCTGGACAGGGCGGCACCGGGGAGCTGTTTTTT.

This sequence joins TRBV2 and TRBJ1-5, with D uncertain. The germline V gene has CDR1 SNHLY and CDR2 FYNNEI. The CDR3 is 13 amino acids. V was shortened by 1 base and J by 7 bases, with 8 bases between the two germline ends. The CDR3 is CASSEGGKQPQHF. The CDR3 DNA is TGTGCCAGCAGTGAAGGGGGAAAGCAGCCCCAGCATTTT. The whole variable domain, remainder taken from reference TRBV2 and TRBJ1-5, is EPEVTQTPSHQVTQMGQEVILRCVPISNHLYFYWYRQILGQKVEFLVSFYNNEISEKSEIFDDQFSVERPDGSNFTLKIRSTKLEDSAMYFCASSEGGKQPQHFGDGTRLSIL.

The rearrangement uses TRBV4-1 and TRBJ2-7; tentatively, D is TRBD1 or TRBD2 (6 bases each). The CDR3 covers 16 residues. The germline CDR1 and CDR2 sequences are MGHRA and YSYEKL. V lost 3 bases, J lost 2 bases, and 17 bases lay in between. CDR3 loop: CASSHLGGFSPYEQYF. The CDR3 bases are TGCGCCAGCAGCCACCTAGGGGGGTTTTCTCCCTACGAGCAGTACTTC.

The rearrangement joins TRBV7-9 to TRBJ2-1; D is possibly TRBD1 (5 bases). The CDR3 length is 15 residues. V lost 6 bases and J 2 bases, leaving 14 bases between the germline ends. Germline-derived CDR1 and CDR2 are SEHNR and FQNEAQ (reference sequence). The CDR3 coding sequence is TGTGCCAGCAGTCTCATAGGGGCCCCCTACAATGAGCAGTTCTTC. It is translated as CASSLIGAPYNEQFF.

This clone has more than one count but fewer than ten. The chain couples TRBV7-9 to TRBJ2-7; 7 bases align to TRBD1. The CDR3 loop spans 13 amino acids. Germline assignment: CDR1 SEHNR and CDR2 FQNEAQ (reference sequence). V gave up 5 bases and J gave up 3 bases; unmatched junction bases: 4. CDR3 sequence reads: CASSQDRDYEQYF. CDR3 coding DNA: TGTGCCAGCAGCCAAGACAGGGACTACGAGCAGTACTTC.

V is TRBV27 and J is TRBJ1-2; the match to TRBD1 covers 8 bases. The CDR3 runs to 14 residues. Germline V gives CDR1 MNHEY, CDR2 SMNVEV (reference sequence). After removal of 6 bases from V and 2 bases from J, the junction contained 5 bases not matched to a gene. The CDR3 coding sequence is TGTGCCAGCAGGACAGGGGTAGGCAACTATGGCTACACCTTC. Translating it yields CASRTGVGNYGYTF.

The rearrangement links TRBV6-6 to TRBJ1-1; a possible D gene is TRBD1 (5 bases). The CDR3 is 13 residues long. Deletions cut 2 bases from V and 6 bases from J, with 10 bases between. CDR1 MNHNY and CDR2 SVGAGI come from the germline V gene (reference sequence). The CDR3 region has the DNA TGTGCCAGCAGTTACACGGGGGTTTCTGAAGCTTTCTTT. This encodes CASSYTGVSEAFF.

In DNA form, the CDR3 reads TGCGCCAGCAGCCTGGACAGGGGGGCGAGCGAGCAGTACTTC. Protein: CASSLDRGASEQYF. The chain carries TRBV4-1 and TRBJ2-7; TRBD1 matches at 10 bases. Germline loops: CDR1 MGHRA, CDR2 YSYEKL. Trimming at V came to 4 bases and at J to 6 bases, leaving 6 bases not matched to a gene. The CDR3 runs to 14 residues.

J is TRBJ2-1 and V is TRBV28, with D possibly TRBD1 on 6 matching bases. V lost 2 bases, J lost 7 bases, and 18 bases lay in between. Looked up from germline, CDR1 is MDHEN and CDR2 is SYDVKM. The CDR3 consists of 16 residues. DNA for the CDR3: TGTGCCAGCAGTTTAGTGAGAGGGACACGGGCTAATGAGCAGTTCTTC. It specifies CASSLVRGTRANEQFF.

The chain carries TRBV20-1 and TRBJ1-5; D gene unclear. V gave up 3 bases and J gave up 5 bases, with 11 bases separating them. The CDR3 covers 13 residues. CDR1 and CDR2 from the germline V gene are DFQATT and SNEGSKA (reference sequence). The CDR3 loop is CSASWHQDQPQHF. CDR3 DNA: TGCAGTGCTAGTTGGCACCAAGATCAGCCCCAGCATTTT.

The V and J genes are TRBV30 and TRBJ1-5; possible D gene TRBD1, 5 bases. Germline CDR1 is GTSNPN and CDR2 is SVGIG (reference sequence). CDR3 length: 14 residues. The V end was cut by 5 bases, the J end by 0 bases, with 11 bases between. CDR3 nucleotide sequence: TGTGCCTGGGGACAAACGAATAGCAATCAGCCCCAGCATTTT. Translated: CAWGQTNSNQPQHF.